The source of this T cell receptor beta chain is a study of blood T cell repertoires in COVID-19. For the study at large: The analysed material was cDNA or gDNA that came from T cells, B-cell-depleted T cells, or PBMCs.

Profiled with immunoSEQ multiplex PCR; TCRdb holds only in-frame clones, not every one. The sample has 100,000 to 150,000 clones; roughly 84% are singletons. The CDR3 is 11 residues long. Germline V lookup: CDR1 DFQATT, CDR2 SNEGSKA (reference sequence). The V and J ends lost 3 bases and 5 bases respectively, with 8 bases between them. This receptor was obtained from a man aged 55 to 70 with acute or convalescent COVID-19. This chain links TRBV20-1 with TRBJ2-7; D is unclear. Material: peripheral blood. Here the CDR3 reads CSASHHDEQYF. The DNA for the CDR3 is TGCAGTGCTAGCCATCATGACGAGCAGTACTTC.